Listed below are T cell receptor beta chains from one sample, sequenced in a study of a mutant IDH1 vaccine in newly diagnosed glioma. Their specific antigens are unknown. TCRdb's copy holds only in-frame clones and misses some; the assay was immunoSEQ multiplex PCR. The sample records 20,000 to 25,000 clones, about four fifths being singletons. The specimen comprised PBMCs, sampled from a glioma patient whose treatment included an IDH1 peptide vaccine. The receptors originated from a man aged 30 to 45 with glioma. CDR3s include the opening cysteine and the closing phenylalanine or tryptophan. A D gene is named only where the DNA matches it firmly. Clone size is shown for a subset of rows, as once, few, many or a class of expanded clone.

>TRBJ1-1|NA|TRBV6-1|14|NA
TGTGCCAGCAGTGAACTAGGGGCGAACACTGAAGCTTTCTTT
CASSELGANTEAFF
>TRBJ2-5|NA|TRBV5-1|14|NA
TGCGCCAGCAGCGGGGGACATTTGGGAGAGACCCAGTACTTC
CASSGGHLGETQYF
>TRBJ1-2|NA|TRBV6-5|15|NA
TGTGCCAGCAGCCCCCGGACAGAAGGGTGGTATGGCTACACCTTC
CASSPRTEGWYGYTF
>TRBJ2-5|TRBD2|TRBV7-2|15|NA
TGTGCCAGCAGCTCTCGGACTAGCGGGAGTGAGACCCAGTACTTC
CASSSRTSGSETQYF
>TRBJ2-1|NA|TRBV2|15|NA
TGTGCCAGCTTGCCGGACCGGAGCTCCTACAATGAGCAGTTCTTC
CASLPDRSSYNEQFF
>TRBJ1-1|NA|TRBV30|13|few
TGTGCCTGGTCGGTAGCGGGGAACACTGAAGCTTTCTTT
CAWSVAGNTEAFF
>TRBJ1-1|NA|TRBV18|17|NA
TGTGCCAGCTCACCACTGAGGGCCTCCCAATTGAACACTGAAGCTTTCTTT
CASSPLRASQLNTEAFF
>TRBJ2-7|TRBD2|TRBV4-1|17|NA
TGCGCCAGCAGCCAAGATCTAATGGCTAGCGGGAGCTACGAGCAGTACTTC
CASSQDLMASGSYEQYF
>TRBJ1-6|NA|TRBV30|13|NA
TGTGCCTGGAGCAGTTCGGATAATTCACCCCTCCACTTT
CAWSSSDNSPLHF
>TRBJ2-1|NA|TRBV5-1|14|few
TGCGCCAGCAGTTCAGACCCAAATTACAATGAGCAGTTCTTC
CASSSDPNYNEQFF
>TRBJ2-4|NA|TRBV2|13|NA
TGTGCCAGCGCCCGCGAAGCCAAAAACATTCAGTACTTC
CASAREAKNIQYF
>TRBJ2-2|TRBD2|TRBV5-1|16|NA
TGCGCCAGCAGCCAAGGACTAGCGGGAGCTGGCGGGGAGCTGTTTTTT
CASSQGLAGAGGELFF
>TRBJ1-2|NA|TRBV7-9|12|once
TGTGCCAGCAGTGGGGAAGGTGCAGGCTACACCTTC
CASSGEGAGYTF
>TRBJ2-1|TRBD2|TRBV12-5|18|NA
TGTGCTAGTGGTCCCTGGACTAGCGGGAGGACCCGGGGCAATGAGCAGTTCTTC
CASGPWTSGRTRGNEQFF
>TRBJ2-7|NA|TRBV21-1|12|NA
TGTGCCAGCCATGACAGAGTCTACGAGCAGTACTTC
CASHDRVYEQYF
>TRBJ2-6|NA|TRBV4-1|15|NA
TGCGCCAGCAGCCTACCTGTATCTGGGGCCAACGTCCTGACTTTC
CASSLPVSGANVLTF
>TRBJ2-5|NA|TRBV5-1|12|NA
TGCGCCAGCAGCTTGGGCCAAGAGACCCAGTACTTC
CASSLGQETQYF
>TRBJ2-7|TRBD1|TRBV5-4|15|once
TGTGCCAGCAGCTTGGAAGGGGGCACCTCCTACGAGCAGTACTTC
CASSLEGGTSYEQYF
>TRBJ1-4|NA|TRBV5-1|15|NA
TGCGCCAGCAGCCCGGGGGCCGCCGATAATGAAAAACTGTTTTTT
CASSPGAADNEKLFF
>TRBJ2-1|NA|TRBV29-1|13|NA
TGCAGCGTTTGCCGGATCTTCGGCAATGAGCAGTTCTTC
CSVCRIFGNEQFF
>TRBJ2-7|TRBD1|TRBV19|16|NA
TGTGCCAGTAGTATCGGCGGGTGGACAGGAGCCTACGAGCAGTACTTC
CASSIGGWTGAYEQYF
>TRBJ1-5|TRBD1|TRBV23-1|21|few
TGCGCCAGCAGTCCCCCTGTGGGGGAGGGGGACAGGGCCCTTCTGTATCAGCCCCAGCATTTT
CASSPPVGEGDRALLYQPQHF
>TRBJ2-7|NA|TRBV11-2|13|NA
TGTGCCAGCAGCTCGACTAGCTCCTACGAGCAGTACTTC
CASSSTSSYEQYF
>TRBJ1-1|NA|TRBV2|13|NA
TGTGCCAGCTTTTCCGGGGGGAACACTGAAGCTTTCTTT
CASFSGGNTEAFF
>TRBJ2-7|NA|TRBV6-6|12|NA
TGTGCCAGCAGCCGAAGCTCCTACGAGCAGTACTTC
CASSRSSYEQYF
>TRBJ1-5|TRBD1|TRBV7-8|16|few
TGTGCCAGCAGCGCGCGGACAGGGGCGAAGACGATGGCCCAGCATTTT
CASSARTGAKTMAQHF
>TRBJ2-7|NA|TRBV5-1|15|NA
TGCGCCAGCAGCACAGATCGAGTTAGCTCCTACGAGCAGTACTTC
CASSTDRVSSYEQYF
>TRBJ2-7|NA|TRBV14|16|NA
TGTGCCAGCAGCCTTTCTGCGGACGGGAGAACGTACGAGCAGTACTTC
CASSLSADGRTYEQYF
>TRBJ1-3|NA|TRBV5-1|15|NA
TGCGCCAGCAGCTTTGGAGACGCCTCTGGTTACACCATATATTTT
CASSFGDASGYTIYF
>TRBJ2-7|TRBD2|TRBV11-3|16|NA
TGTGCCAGCAGCTTAGGGGGCGGGAGTGCCTCCTACGAGCAGTACTTC
CASSLGGGSASYEQYF
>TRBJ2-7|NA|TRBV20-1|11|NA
TGCAGTGCTAGAGATTCCTACGAGCAGTACTTC
CSARDSYEQYF
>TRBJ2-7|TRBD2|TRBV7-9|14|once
TGTGCCAGCAGTCCCGGACTAGCGCTAGGCGAGCAGTACTTC
CASSPGLALGEQYF
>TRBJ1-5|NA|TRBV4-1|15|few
TGCGCCAGCAGCCAGTGGGGCGGGGGTGGTCAGCCCCAGCATTTT
CASSQWGGGGQPQHF
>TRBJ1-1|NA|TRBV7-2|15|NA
TGTGCCAGCAGCCCGCAGGGAAGGGGAAACACTGAAGCTTTCTTT
CASSPQGRGNTEAFF
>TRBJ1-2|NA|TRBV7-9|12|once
TGTGCCAGCAGCGCTAGCCGCTATGGCTACACCTTC
CASSASRYGYTF
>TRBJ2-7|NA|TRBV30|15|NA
TGTGCCTGGAGTCCCCCGGTCATAGGGCACTACGAGCAGTACTTC
CAWSPPVIGHYEQYF
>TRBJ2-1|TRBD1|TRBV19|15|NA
TGTGCCAGTAGTCTACAGGGGCTAACCTACAATGAGCAGTTCTTC
CASSLQGLTYNEQFF
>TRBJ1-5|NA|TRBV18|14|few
TGTGCCAGCTCACAGCGCCCCAATAATCAGCCCCAGCATTTT
CASSQRPNNQPQHF
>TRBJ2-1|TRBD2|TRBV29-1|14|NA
TGCAGCGTTGAAGATGGGACTAGTGCCAATGAGCAGTTCTTC
CSVEDGTSANEQFF
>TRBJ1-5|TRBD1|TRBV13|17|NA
TGTGCCAGCAGCTTAGGGGGACGGACAGGGGCCTTTCAGCCCCAGCATTTT
CASSLGGRTGAFQPQHF
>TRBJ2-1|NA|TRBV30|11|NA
TGTGCCAGTTTAACCTACAATGAGCAGTTCTTC
CASLTYNEQFF
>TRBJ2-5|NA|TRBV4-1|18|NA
TGCGCCAGCAGCCAAGGCCCCAGGCTGGGATCCTATCAAGAGACCCAGTACTTC
CASSQGPRLGSYQETQYF
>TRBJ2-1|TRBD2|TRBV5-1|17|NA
TGCGCCAGCAGCGTGGGGGGGAACAAGCGGGAGATAAATAAGCAGTTCTTC
CASSVGGNKREINKQFF
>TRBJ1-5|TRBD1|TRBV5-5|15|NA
TGTGCCAGCAGCGGGACAGGGGGAGGCAATCAGCCCCAGCATTTT
CASSGTGGGNQPQHF
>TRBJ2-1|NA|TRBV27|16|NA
TGTGCCAGCAGTCCCAGGGGCCTAGCGGTCTACAATGAGCAGTTCTTC
CASSPRGLAVYNEQFF